This T cell receptor (beta chain) emerged from a study of cytomegalovirus exposure and HLA in healthy donors. V was clipped by 4 bases and J by 7 bases; unmatched bases: 9. The CDR3 is 15 amino acids. Per the germline V gene, CDR1 is SGHRS and CDR2 is YFSETQ. The PCR used 60 Vbeta and 13 Jbeta primers. The repertoire was sequenced with immunoSEQ multiplex PCR; TCRdb's copy has only in-frame clones and lacks some. The table shows hundreds of thousands of clones, with around three quarters occurring only once. This sequence joins TRBV5-1 and TRBJ1-5; 9 bases line up with TRBD1. The sequence was obtained from a man aged 35 to 55 in good health and CMV-seronegative. The sample consisted of PBMCs. Written as DNA, the CDR3 is TGCGCCAGCAGCATTGGGACAGGGCACAGACAGCCCCAGCATTTT. Protein sequence: CASSIGTGHRQPQHF. The full variable domain, rest sourced from reference TRBV5-1 and TRBJ1-5, is KAGVTQTPRYLIKTRGQQVTLSCSPISGHRSVSWYQQTPGQGLQFLFEYFSETQRNKGNFPGRFSGRQFSNSRSEMNVSTLELGDSALYLCASSIGTGHRQPQHFGDGTRLSIL.